The T cell receptor (beta chain) described here comes from a study of cytomegalovirus exposure and HLA in healthy donors. The study's findings and limits: A few CMV-associated chains proved CMV antigen-specific in vitro. One later analysis, an examination of the roughly 110 validation repertoires, found that first-cohort TCR clusters tended to co-occur in them.

Among the 100 to 150 subjects of the validation cohort, separate from the 666-subject first cohort, were the donors. V was trimmed by 6 bases and J by 0 bases, leaving 18 bases between them. This CDR3 has 16 amino acids. The germline CDR1 and CDR2 sequences are LNHNV and YYDKDF (reference sequence). Comment on this clone: The antigen remains unidentified.

Sequencing was performed with immunoSEQ multiplex PCR; in TCRdb, only in-frame clones are kept and a portion is missing. Seen here are 50,000 to 65,000 clones, around 95% observed once, and the top ten hold 6% to 8.5%. The material sequenced was PBMCs. This rearrangement joins TRBV15 to TRBJ2-7; maybe TRBD2 (7 bases). The sequence was obtained from a woman aged 18 to 35 in good health and CMV-seropositive. CDR3 nucleotides: TGTGCCACCAGTAACTGGGGGGGGGCAAGCTCCTACGAGCAGTACTTC. Protein product: CATSNWGGASSYEQYF.